The entry that follows covers one T cell receptor beta chain sequence. The data derive from a study of blood T cell repertoires in COVID-19. The germline V gene has CDR1 MDHEN and CDR2 SYDVKM. This CDR3 is built from 14 residues. V lost 4 bases and J 5 bases, leaving 14 bases between the germline ends. In the original processing: Researchers report that nucleated cell counts were estimated from reference gene primer amplification. Profiled with immunoSEQ multiplex PCR; TCRdb holds only in-frame clones, not every one. Clone size and V and J calls were adopted from that table, with D and trimming inferred from the DNA. Here the sample spans more than 350,000 clones, approximately 90% being singletons.

V is TRBV28 and J is TRBJ1-2, with TRBD1 as a possible D gene (6 bases). The sample consisted of PBMCs or T cells enriched from blood (not recorded which). This receptor was taken from a woman aged 45-59 years who had recovered from COVID-19. The CDR3 loop is CASSSVLGAYGYTF. In nucleotides, the CDR3 is TGTGCCAGCAGTTCCGTTTTGGGGGCATATGGCTACACCTTC.